The 21 T cell receptor beta chains in this list originate from one sample, sequenced in a study of T cells after posttransplantation cyclophosphamide. The assay was immunoSEQ multiplex PCR, and TCRdb's table has in-frame clones only and misses some. The sample holds over 5,500 clones, 75% to 95% seen once. The sequencing sample was made of CD4+ T cells sorted from blood. All receptors derive from a woman aged 50 to 60 in good health and a related stem cell transplant donor.

The chain couples TRBV7-9 to TRBJ2-7, with 7 bases lining up with TRBD2. V shed 2 bases, J shed 4 bases, and the junction held 11 bases outside the gene matches. Germline assignment: CDR1 SEHNR and CDR2 FQNEAQ (reference sequence). The CDR3 loop spans 16 amino acids. DNA for the CDR3: TGTGCCAGCAGCTTAACCTTAGGGAGCGGGGCATACGAGCAGTACTTC. It yields the protein CASSLTLGSGAYEQYF.

This rearrangement joins TRBV5-1 to TRBJ2-5, with 10 bases aligning to TRBD2. Per germline, CDR1 SGHRS and CDR2 YFSETQ. V lost 6 bases, J lost 1 base, and 6 bases stayed unmatched. The CDR3 is made up of 15 amino acids. CDR3 sequence: CASTSSGGIQETQYF. The CDR3 nucleotides are TGCGCCAGCACTAGTAGCGGGGGGATCCAAGAGACCCAGTACTTC.

CDR3 bases: TGTGCCAGCAGCTTAAGCGGGAGGTTATACGAGCAGTACTTC. It codes for CASSLSGRLYEQYF. V is TRBV7-3 and J is TRBJ2-7; 8 bases agree with TRBD2. CDR1 and CDR2 (germline): SGHTA, FQGTGA. V was clipped by 1 base and J by 4 bases; unmatched bases: 3. The CDR3 contains 14 residues.

On this clone: This sample also contains other DNA sequences that code for the same CDR3. The chain links TRBV19 to TRBJ1-6; no clear D. The CDR3 is 14 amino acids. V gave up 6 bases and J gave up 7 bases, with 13 bases separating them. Germline CDR1 LNHDA, CDR2 SQIVND (reference sequence). DNA for the CDR3: TGTGCCAGTAGATCCGGTGATACGAATTCACCCCTCCACTTT. Amino acid sequence: CASRSGDTNSPLHF.

The chain employs TRBV28 and TRBJ2-3, with D possibly TRBD2 on 5 matching bases. V lost 5 bases to trimming and J lost 0 bases, with 9 bases between them. This CDR3 is 14 amino acids long. The germline gives CDR1 MDHEN, CDR2 SYDVKM. The CDR3 sequence is CASSRGFSTDTQYF. In DNA, the CDR3 is TGTGCCAGCAGTCGGGGATTTAGCACAGATACGCAGTATTTT.

This chain connects TRBV5-1 to TRBJ2-5; 9 positions match TRBD1. The CDR3 runs to 14 residues. V was pared by 3 bases and J by 5 bases, with 5 bases of the junction left unmatched. Germline CDR1 is SGHRS and CDR2 is YFSETQ. This CDR3 reads CASSWGDREETQYF. CDR3 coding DNA: TGCGCCAGCAGCTGGGGGGACAGGGAGGAGACCCAGTACTTC.

The chain has TRBV19 and TRBJ2-1; D is unclear. The CDR3 covers 15 residues. In germline, CDR1 is LNHDA, CDR2 SQIVND (reference sequence). Deletions cut 2 bases from V and 4 bases from J, with 12 bases between. The CDR3 loop is CASSIIATPYNEQFF. CDR3 bases: TGTGCCAGTAGTATAATCGCGACACCTTACAATGAGCAGTTCTTC.

The chain joins TRBV4-2 to TRBJ1-2; D not resolved. V shed 0 bases and J shed 4 bases, with 15 bases lying between them. Per the germline V gene, CDR1 is LGHNA and CDR2 is YNFKEQ. The CDR3 contains 16 residues. The CDR3 DNA is TGTGCCAGCAGCCAAGATAGTCGGTCGAGAGGCTATGGCTACACCTTC. The encoded protein is CASSQDSRSRGYGYTF.

The V gene is TRBV5-4, the J gene TRBJ2-2, with 9 bases aligning to TRBD2. Germline assignment: CDR1 SGHNT and CDR2 YYREEE (reference sequence). The CDR3 loop spans 16 amino acids. With V trimmed by 5 bases and J by 9 bases, 14 bases remained unmatched. The CDR3 protein is CASSRYSGSSFRELFF. The CDR3 nucleotides are TGTGCCAGCAGTCGATATAGCGGGAGTTCGTTTAGGGAGCTGTTTTTT. The full variable domain, with the rest looked up from reference TRBV5-4 and TRBJ2-2, is ETGVTQSPTHLIKTRGQQVTLRCSSQSGHNTVSWYQQALGQGPQFIFQYYREEENGRGNFPPRFSGLQFPNYSSELNVNALELDDSALYLCASSRYSGSSFRELFFGEGSRLTVL.

The chain links TRBV1 to TRBJ1-2; the table calls TRBD1, which could not be checked here. TRBV1 is a recognized pseudogene. The CDR3 consists of 19 residues. The CDR3 sequence is CTSSQAVKVLRVKDYGYTF. Here the CDR3 DNA reads TGCACCAGCAGCCAAGCCGTCAAGGTTCTCAGGGTTAAGGACTATGGCTACACCTTC.

The V gene is TRBV6-1, the J gene TRBJ2-7; TRBD2 is a possible D gene (5 bases). From germline, CDR1 is MNHNS and CDR2 SASEGT. The V end lost 1 base, the J end lost 5 bases, and 12 bases lay between the germline ends. The length of the CDR3 is 14 residues. The CDR3 DNA is TGTGCCAGCAGTGAAGTACTAGATGTTAACGAGCAGTACTTC. Protein: CASSEVLDVNEQYF.

The CDR3 coding sequence is TGTGCCAGCAGCTCGCTAGGGGGGAGGGTTACGAACGAGCAGTACTTC. Translated, it gives CASSSLGGRVTNEQYF. The chain links TRBV5-6 to TRBJ2-7; possible D gene TRBD2, 7 bases. CDR1 and CDR2 (germline): SGHDT, YYEEEE. The V end lost 3 bases, the J end lost 5 bases, and 21 bases lay between the germline ends. The CDR3 sequence is 16 residues long.

The chain links TRBV11-2 to TRBJ1-2; 8 bases map to TRBD1. This CDR3 spans 14 amino acids. In germline, CDR1 is SGHAT, CDR2 FQNNGV. With V trimmed by 1 base and J by 11 bases, 9 bases remained unmatched. The CDR3 region is CASSLGTGSLRYTF. Here the CDR3 DNA reads TGTGCCAGCAGCTTAGGGACAGGGAGTCTGCGATACACCTTC.

The rearrangement joins TRBV4-1 to TRBJ1-1, with TRBD1 matching 7 bases. The CDR3 is 15 amino acids. The germline V gene has CDR1 MGHRA and CDR2 YSYEKL. The junction had 5 bases not matched to a gene; V was cut back by 0 bases and J by 4 bases. CDR3 protein: CASSQEKGGITEAFF. CDR3 coding DNA: TGCGCCAGCAGCCAAGAGAAAGGGGGCATCACTGAAGCTTTCTTT.

The table lists this clone with a few counts. V and J are TRBV11-2 and TRBJ2-7; D might be TRBD2 (5 bases). Looked up from germline, CDR1 is SGHAT and CDR2 is FQNNGV. The CDR3 extends over 14 amino acids. V lost 5 bases and J 3 bases, leaving 14 bases between the germline ends. This chain's CDR3 is CASSILSVSYEQYF. The CDR3 coding sequence is TGTGCCAGCAGCATCCTTAGCGTGAGCTACGAGCAGTACTTC. The full variable domain, with the rest looked up from reference TRBV11-2 and TRBJ2-7, is EAGVAQSPRYKIIEKRQSVAFWCNPISGHATLYWYQQILGQGPKLLIQFQNNGVVDDSQLPKDRFSAERLKGVDSTLKIQPAKLEDSAVYLCASSILSVSYEQYFGPGTRLTVT.

The chain couples TRBV2 to TRBJ2-3, with unresolved D. Between the trimmed V and J ends, which lost 6 bases and 3 bases, there was a span of 7 bases. Germline CDR1 reads SNHLY; CDR2 reads FYNNEI. The CDR3 runs to 12 residues. The CDR3 bases are TGTGCCAGCAGGCCCACAACAGATACGCAGTATTTT. Encoded protein: CASRPTTDTQYF.

The sample holds one count of this clone. The chain combines TRBV2 with TRBJ2-3; the match to TRBD1 covers 9 bases. V lost 6 bases to trimming and J lost 4 bases; unmatched junction nucleotides: 5. The CDR3 consists of 14 residues. Germline V CDR1 and CDR2: SNHLY, FYNNEI. The CDR3 protein is CASRSGQGSDTQYF. The CDR3 DNA is TGTGCCAGCAGGTCGGGACAGGGTTCAGATACGCAGTATTTT.

This clone was seen just once. V is TRBV28 and J is TRBJ2-7; D is possibly TRBD2 (6 bases). The ends were cut back, 1 base at V and 3 bases at J, with 13 bases in the middle. CDR1 MDHEN and CDR2 SYDVKM come from the germline V gene. The CDR3 consists of 15 residues. The CDR3 spells CASSLYGGARYEQYF. CDR3 nucleotides: TGTGCCAGCAGTTTATACGGCGGGGCCCGCTACGAGCAGTACTTC.

This rearrangement joins TRBV5-5 to TRBJ2-2; TRBD2 agrees at 13 bases. V shed 3 bases, J shed 0 bases, and the junction held 5 bases outside the gene matches. The CDR3 runs 18 residues. Germline V gives CDR1 SGHKS, CDR2 YYEKEE (reference sequence). CDR3 sequence (DNA): TGTGCCAGCAGCTGGGGACTAGCGGGGCCGACGAACACCGGGGAGCTGTTTTTT. This translates into CASSWGLAGPTNTGELFF.

The CDR3 protein is CASTRTSGAFYEQYF. DNA of the CDR3: TGTGCCAGTACCCGGACTAGCGGGGCCTTCTACGAGCAGTACTTC. The chain has TRBV19 and TRBJ2-7; the match to TRBD2 covers 12 bases. Germline V gives CDR1 LNHDA, CDR2 SQIVND (reference sequence). The CDR3 totals 15 residues. With V trimmed by 7 bases and J by 3 bases, 7 bases remained unmatched.

The rearrangement uses TRBV15 and TRBJ1-4; D gene ambiguous. This CDR3 has 12 amino acids. In germline, CDR1 is LNHNV, CDR2 YYDKDF (reference sequence). V was shortened by 2 bases and J by 11 bases, with 9 bases between the two germline ends. CDR3 protein: CATSRIEGKLFF. CDR3 nucleotides: TGTGCCACCAGCAGAATCGAGGGCAAACTGTTTTTT.